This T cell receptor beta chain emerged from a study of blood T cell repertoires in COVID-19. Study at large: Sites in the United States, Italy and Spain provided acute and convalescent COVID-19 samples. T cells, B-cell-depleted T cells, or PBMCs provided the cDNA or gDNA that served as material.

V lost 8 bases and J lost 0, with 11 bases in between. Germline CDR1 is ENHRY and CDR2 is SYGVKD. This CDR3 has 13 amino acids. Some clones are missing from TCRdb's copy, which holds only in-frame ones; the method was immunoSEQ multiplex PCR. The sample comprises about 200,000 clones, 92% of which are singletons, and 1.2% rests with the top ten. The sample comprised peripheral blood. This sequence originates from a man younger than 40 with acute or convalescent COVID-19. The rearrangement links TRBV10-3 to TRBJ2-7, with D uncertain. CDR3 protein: CAIAPLSSYEQYF. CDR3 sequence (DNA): TGTGCCATCGCCCCGCTTAGCTCCTACGAGCAGTACTTC.